Each of the 21 T cell receptor beta chains below was sequenced from the same sample in a study of blood T cell repertoires in COVID-19. Sequencing was performed with immunoSEQ multiplex PCR; in TCRdb, only in-frame clones are kept and a portion is missing. Here the sample spans approximately 250,000 clones, around 87% being singletons. The sample consisted of peripheral blood. The receptors come from a woman aged 55-70 years with COVID-19, enrolled during active disease.

The CDR3 loop reads CATSGNSWTGGQTTNTGELFF. The CDR3 bases are TGTGCCACCAGTGGAAATTCTTGGACAGGGGGCCAAACTACGAACACCGGGGAGCTGTTTTTT. V gene TRBV24-1 combines with J gene TRBJ2-2; 11 positions match TRBD1. Germline-derived CDR1 and CDR2 are KGHDR and SFDVKD. V was clipped by 5 bases and J by 0 bases; unmatched bases: 16. CDR3 size: 21 residues.

The chain joins TRBV30 to TRBJ2-1, with a possible D match to TRBD1 (5 bases). Trimming took 6 bases from V and 7 from J, leaving 28 bases between them. In germline, CDR1 is GTSNPN, CDR2 SVGIG (reference sequence). There are 17 residues in the CDR3. The CDR3 sequence: CACDHPLWSRTGNEQFF. The CDR3 DNA reads as TGTGCCTGCGACCATCCCCTCTGGTCCCGCACAGGAAATGAGCAGTTCTTC.

This sequence joins TRBV20-1 and TRBJ2-3, with 12 bases matching TRBD2. With V trimmed by 3 bases and J by 7 bases, 11 bases remained unmatched. Per the germline V gene, CDR1 is DFQATT and CDR2 is SNEGSKA (reference sequence). The length of the CDR3 is 16 residues. For the CDR3, the DNA is TGCAGTGCTAGTGCCCCTAGCGGGAGGGCCCCCCATACGCAGTATTTT. It yields the protein CSASAPSGRAPHTQYF.

A few counts support this clone. This sample includes further DNA sequences coding for the same CDR3. The chain couples TRBV30 to TRBJ2-4; a possible D gene is TRBD1 (6 bases). The CDR3 is 15 residues long. Germline V gives CDR1 GTSNPN, CDR2 SVGIG (reference sequence). Trimming shortened V by 0 bases and J by 1 base, and 10 bases separated the two germline ends. The chain's CDR3 is CAWSVGRGAKNIQYF. The CDR3 coding sequence is TGTGCCTGGAGTGTAGGCAGGGGTGCCAAAAACATTCAGTACTTC.

The gene calls are TRBV30 and TRBJ1-4; TRBD1 matches at 10 bases. V dropped 4 bases and J dropped 11; count of bases not matched to a gene: 4. Germline-derived CDR1 and CDR2 are GTSNPN and SVGIG (reference sequence). CDR3 length: 12 amino acids. The CDR3 loop is CAWTGTGDKLFF. CDR3 coding DNA: TGTGCCTGGACCGGGACAGGGGACAAACTGTTTTTT.

The rearrangement uses TRBV7-9 and TRBJ1-1; 8 bases align to TRBD1. J lost 1 base, V lost 0 bases, and 10 bases had no gene match. Germline loops: CDR1 SEHNR, CDR2 FQNEAQ (reference sequence). The CDR3 has 18 amino acids. CDR3 in DNA: TGTGCCAGCAGCTTAGCGGTGGGACAGGTGGGCAGGAACACTGAAGCTTTCTTT. It is translated as CASSLAVGQVGRNTEAFF.

The sample holds a few counts of this clone. The chain combines TRBV27 with TRBJ1-1, with 11 bases lining up with TRBD1. The V segment lost 8 bases and the J segment 8 bases; nucleotides outside the gene matches: 10. Germline lookup yields CDR1 MNHEY and CDR2 SMNVEV (reference sequence). The CDR3 contains 14 residues. The CDR3 loop reads CASGPGQGAKEAFF. Here the CDR3 DNA reads TGTGCCAGCGGCCCCGGACAGGGGGCTAAGGAAGCTTTCTTT.

The chain is built from TRBV27 and TRBJ2-3, with no clear D. The CDR3 is 13 residues long. CDR1 and CDR2 (germline): MNHEY, SMNVEV (reference sequence). Trimming removed 6 bases at V and 3 bases at J, with 10 bases between. CDR3 sequence: CASRQTGTDTQYF. The CDR3 region has the DNA TGTGCCAGCAGACAAACCGGGACAGATACGCAGTATTTT.

A single count supports this clone. The chain is built from TRBV6-1 and TRBJ1-4; D gene uncertain. The CDR3 contains 16 residues. V was cut by 1 base and J by 7 bases, with 16 bases left in between. CDR1 and CDR2 from the germline V gene are MNHNS and SASEGT. CDR3 coding DNA: TGTGCCAGCAGTGAAGAGAGACACTCCTCTCGTGAAAAACTGTTTTTT. It codes for CASSEERHSSREKLFF.

CDR3 in DNA: TGCGCCAGCAGCTCTGACAGGGGGCCGGGAAGTTCACCCCTCCACTTT. Its translation is CASSSDRGPGSSPLHF. The chain joins TRBV5-1 to TRBJ1-6; 10 bases map to TRBD1. Germline-derived CDR1 and CDR2 are SGHRS and YFSETQ. The CDR3 length is 16 residues. V lost 3 bases and J lost 9; bases outside the gene matches: 9.

The CDR3 DNA reads as TGTGCCAGCAGCTTAAGTCAGGGCGGTAGAGAGACCCAGTACTTC. It specifies CASSLSQGGRETQYF. This chain joins TRBV7-3 and TRBJ2-5; TRBD1 might be the D (5 bases). Trimming left V 1 base short and J 4 bases short, with 13 bases between. The V gene's germline CDR1 is SGHTA and CDR2 FQGTGA. The CDR3 sequence is 15 residues long.

The chain links TRBV2 to TRBJ2-3; TRBD1 is a possible D gene (7 bases). The CDR3 loop spans 12 amino acids. V lost 11 bases, J lost 2 bases, and 11 bases lay in between. Per germline, CDR1 SNHLY and CDR2 FYNNEI. CDR3: CAFRGATDTQYF. CDR3 nucleotides: TGTGCCTTCAGGGGGGCCACAGATACGCAGTATTTT.

V and J are TRBV18 and TRBJ2-3, with a possible D match to TRBD2 (6 bases). The V gene lost 2 bases and the J gene lost 8 bases, with 17 bases spanning the gap. The CDR3 spans 15 residues. Germline CDR1 reads KGHSH; CDR2 reads LQKENI. The CDR3 region is CASSPMTGEGSTQYF. Written as DNA, the CDR3 is TGTGCCAGCTCACCAATGACGGGAGAGGGTTCTACGCAGTATTTT.

The chain employs TRBV6-6 and TRBJ1-2, with a possible D match to TRBD1 (6 bases). The length of the CDR3 is 13 residues. Germline V gene data show CDR1 as MNHNY and CDR2 as SVGAGI (reference sequence). Trimming cost V 5 bases and J 6 bases, with 13 bases left between them. CDR3 region: CASSSPQGHGYTF. DNA for the CDR3: TGTGCCAGCAGTAGTCCTCAGGGGCATGGCTACACCTTC.

This clone was found a few times. This rearrangement joins TRBV24-1 to TRBJ2-5; 8 bases map to TRBD1. Germline loops: CDR1 KGHDR, CDR2 SFDVKD. This CDR3 comprises 14 residues. After removal of 4 bases from V and 5 bases from J, the junction contained 5 bases not matched to a gene. The CDR3 loop is CATSDHRGDETQYF. The CDR3 DNA follows: TGTGCCACCAGTGACCACAGGGGGGACGAGACCCAGTACTTC.

V and J are TRBV5-1 and TRBJ1-2, with 10 bases identical to TRBD1. The CDR3 sequence is 15 residues long. V lost 4 bases and J lost 5; bases outside the gene matches: 8. Germline CDR1 is SGHRS and CDR2 is YFSETQ. The CDR3 coding sequence is TGCGCCAGCAGCCCCCGGACAGGGGGATTTTATGGCTACACCTTC. It translates to CASSPRTGGFYGYTF.

The V gene is TRBV24-1, the J gene TRBJ2-5; tentatively, D is TRBD2 (6 bases). The CDR3 is made up of 16 amino acids. The V and J ends lost 3 bases and 2 bases respectively, with 15 bases between them. From germline, CDR1 is KGHDR and CDR2 SFDVKD. CDR3 DNA sequence: TGTGCCACCAGTGATGGGGGGAGCGGTGAGCAAGAGACCCAGTACTTC. Translation gives CATSDGGSGEQETQYF.

The chain recombines TRBV5-8 with TRBJ2-2; 7 bases agree with TRBD1. After removal of 9 bases from V and 0 bases from J, the junction contained 8 bases not matched to a gene. Germline lookup yields CDR1 SGHTS and CDR2 YDEGEE. This CDR3 region has 15 residues. The CDR3 DNA reads as TGTGCCACCCCCCTTGGGACAGCGAACACCGGGGAGCTGTTTTTT. It encodes CATPLGTANTGELFF. The full variable domain, completed using reference TRBV5-8 and TRBJ2-2, is EAGVTQSPTHLIKTRGQQATLRCSPISGHTSVYWYQQALGLGLQFLLWYDEGEERNRGNFPPRFSGRQFPNYSSELNVNALELEDSALYLCATPLGTANTGELFFGEGSRLTVL.

The rearrangement uses TRBV28 and TRBJ1-6; 8 bases align to TRBD1. Germline V gives CDR1 MDHEN, CDR2 SYDVKM. Trimming took 5 bases from V and 8 from J; bases not matched to a gene: 8. This CDR3 is built from 15 residues. The CDR3 region is CASSDRTGKDSPLHF. CDR3 DNA: TGTGCCAGCAGTGACCGGACAGGGAAGGATTCACCCCTCCACTTT.

The CDR3 loop reads CSAPTGQKLFF. CDR3 nucleotide sequence: TGCAGTGCCCCAACGGGACAGAAACTGTTTTTT. V is TRBV20-1 and J is TRBJ1-4, with 7 bases aligning to TRBD1. V gave up 6 bases and J gave up 11 bases; unmatched junction bases: 6. Germline V gives CDR1 DFQATT, CDR2 SNEGSKA (reference sequence). The length of the CDR3 is 11 residues.

V gene TRBV11-2 combines with J gene TRBJ2-2; 7 nucleotides match TRBD2. The CDR3 is 14 residues long. Trimming removed 4 bases from V and 4 bases from J; junction bases left unmatched: 3. Germline loops: CDR1 SGHAT, CDR2 FQNNGV. CDR3 DNA: TGTGCCAGCAGCTGGACTAGGGGCACCGGGGAGCTGTTTTTT. Amino acid sequence: CASSWTRGTGELFF.